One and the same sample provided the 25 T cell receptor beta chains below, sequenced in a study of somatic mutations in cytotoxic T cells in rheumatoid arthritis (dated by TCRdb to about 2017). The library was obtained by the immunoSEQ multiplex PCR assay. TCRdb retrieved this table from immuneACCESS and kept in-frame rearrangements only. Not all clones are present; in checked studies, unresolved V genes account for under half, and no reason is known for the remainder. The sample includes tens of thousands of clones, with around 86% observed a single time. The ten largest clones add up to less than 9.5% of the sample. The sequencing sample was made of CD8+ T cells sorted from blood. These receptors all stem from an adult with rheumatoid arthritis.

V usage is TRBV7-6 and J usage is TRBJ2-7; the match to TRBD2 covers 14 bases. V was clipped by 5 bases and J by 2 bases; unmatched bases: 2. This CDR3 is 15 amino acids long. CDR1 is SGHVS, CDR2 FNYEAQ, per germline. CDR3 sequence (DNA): TGTGCCAGCAGCCAGGGACTAGCGGGGGCCTACGAGCAGTACTTC. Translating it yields CASSQGLAGAYEQYF.

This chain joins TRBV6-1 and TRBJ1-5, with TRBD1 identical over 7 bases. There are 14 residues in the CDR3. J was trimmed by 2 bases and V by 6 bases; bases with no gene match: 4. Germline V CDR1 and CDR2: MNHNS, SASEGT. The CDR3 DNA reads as TGTGCCAGCAGGATAACAGGGGGCAATCAGCCCCAGCATTTT. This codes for CASRITGGNQPQHF.

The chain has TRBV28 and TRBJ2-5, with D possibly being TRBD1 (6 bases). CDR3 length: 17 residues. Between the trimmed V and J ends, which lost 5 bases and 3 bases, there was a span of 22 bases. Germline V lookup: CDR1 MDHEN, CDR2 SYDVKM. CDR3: CASSPRPRTESEETQYF. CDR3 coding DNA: TGTGCCAGCAGTCCCCGGCCCAGGACAGAATCGGAAGAGACCCAGTACTTC.

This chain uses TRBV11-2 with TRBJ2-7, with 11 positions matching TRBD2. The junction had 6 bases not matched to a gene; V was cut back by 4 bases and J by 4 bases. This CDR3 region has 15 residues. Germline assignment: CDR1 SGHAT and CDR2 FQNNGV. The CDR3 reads CASSSSSGGRYEQYF. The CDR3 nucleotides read TGTGCCAGCAGCTCTTCTAGCGGGGGGCGGTACGAGCAGTACTTC. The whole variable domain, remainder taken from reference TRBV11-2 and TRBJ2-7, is EAGVAQSPRYKIIEKRQSVAFWCNPISGHATLYWYQQILGQGPKLLIQFQNNGVVDDSQLPKDRFSAERLKGVDSTLKIQPAKLEDSAVYLCASSSSSGGRYEQYFGPGTRLTVT.

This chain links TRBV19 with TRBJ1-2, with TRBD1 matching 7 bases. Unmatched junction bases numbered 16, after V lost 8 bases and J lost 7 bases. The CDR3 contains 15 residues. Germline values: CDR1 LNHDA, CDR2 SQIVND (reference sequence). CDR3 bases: TGTGCCAGTTCCGTCAGGGGGGGAGGTATCGTTGGCTACACCTTC. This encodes CASSVRGGGIVGYTF.

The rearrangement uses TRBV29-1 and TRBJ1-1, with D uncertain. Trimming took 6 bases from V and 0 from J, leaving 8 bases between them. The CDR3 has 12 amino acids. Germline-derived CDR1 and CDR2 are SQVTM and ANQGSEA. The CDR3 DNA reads TGCAGCGTCGCAAGGATGAACACTGAAGCTTTCTTT. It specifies CSVARMNTEAFF.

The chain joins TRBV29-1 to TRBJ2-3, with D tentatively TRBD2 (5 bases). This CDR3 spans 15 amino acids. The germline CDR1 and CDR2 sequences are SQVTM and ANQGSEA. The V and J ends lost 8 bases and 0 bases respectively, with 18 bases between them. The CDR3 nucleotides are TGCAGCTTGGGTGGATCGGGGTTTAGCACAGATACGCAGTATTTT. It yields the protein CSLGGSGFSTDTQYF.

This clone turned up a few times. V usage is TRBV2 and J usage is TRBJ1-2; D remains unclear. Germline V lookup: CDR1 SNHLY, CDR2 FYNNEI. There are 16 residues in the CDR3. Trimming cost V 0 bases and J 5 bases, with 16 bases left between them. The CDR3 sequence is CASSEAPTSGAYGYTF. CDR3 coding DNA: TGTGCCAGCAGTGAAGCCCCCACATCAGGCGCTTATGGCTACACCTTC. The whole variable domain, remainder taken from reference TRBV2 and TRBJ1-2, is EPEVTQTPSHQVTQMGQEVILRCVPISNHLYFYWYRQILGQKVEFLVSFYNNEISEKSEIFDDQFSVERPDGSNFTLKIRSTKLEDSAMYFCASSEAPTSGAYGYTFGSGTRLTVV.

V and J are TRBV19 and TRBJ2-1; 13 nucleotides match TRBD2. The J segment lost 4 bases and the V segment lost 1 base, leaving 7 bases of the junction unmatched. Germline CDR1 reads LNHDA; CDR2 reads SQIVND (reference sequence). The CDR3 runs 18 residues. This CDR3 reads CASSIGPGTSGAYNEQFF. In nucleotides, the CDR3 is TGTGCCAGTAGTATAGGTCCCGGGACTAGCGGGGCATACAATGAGCAGTTCTTC.

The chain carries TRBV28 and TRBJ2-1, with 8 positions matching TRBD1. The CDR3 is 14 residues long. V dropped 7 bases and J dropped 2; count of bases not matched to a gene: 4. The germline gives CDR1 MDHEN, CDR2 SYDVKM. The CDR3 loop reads CASTGQAPYNEQFF. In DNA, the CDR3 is TGTGCCAGCACGGGACAGGCACCCTACAATGAGCAGTTCTTC.

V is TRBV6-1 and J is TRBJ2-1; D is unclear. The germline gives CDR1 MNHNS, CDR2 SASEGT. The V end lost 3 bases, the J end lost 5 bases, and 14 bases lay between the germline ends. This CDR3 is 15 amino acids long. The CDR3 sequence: CASSDGFGPHNEQFF. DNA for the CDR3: TGTGCCAGCAGTGACGGATTTGGGCCTCACAATGAGCAGTTCTTC.

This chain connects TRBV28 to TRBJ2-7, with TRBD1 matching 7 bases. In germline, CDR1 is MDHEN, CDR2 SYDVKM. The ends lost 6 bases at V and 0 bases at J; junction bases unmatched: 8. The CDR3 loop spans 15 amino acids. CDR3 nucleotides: TGTGCCAGCAGCTTGCGGACAGGTTACTCCTACGAGCAGTACTTC. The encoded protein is CASSLRTGYSYEQYF.

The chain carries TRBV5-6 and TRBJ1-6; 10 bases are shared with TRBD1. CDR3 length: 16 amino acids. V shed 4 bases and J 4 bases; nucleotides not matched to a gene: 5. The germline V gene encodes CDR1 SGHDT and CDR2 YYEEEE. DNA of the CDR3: TGTGCCAGCAGCCCCCGGGACAGGGGATATAATTCACCCCTCCACTTT. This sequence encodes CASSPRDRGYNSPLHF.

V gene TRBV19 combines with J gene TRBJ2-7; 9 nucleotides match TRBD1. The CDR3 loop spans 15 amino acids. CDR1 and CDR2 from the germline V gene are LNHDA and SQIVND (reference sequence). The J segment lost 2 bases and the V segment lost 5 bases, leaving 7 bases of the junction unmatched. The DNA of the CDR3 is TGTGCCAGTAGTGGGGGGGACAGGGAAACCTACGAGCAGTACTTC. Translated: CASSGGDRETYEQYF.

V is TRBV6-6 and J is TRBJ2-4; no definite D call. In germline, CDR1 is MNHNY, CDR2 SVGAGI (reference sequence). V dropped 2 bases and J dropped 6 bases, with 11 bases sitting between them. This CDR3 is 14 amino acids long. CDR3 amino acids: CASSYLGSSNIQYF. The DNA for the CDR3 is TGTGCCAGCAGTTACCTGGGGTCCTCAAACATTCAGTACTTC.

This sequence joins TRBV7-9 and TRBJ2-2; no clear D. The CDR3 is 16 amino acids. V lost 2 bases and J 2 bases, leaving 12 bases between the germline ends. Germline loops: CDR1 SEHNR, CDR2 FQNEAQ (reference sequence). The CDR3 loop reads CASSLFLVINTGELFF. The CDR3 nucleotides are TGTGCCAGCAGCTTATTCTTGGTCATTAACACCGGGGAGCTGTTTTTT. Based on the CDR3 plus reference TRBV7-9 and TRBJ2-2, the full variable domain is DTGVSQNPRHKITKRGQNVTFRCDPISEHNRLYWYRQTLGQGPEFLTYFQNEAQLEKSRLLSDRFSAERPKGSFSTLEIQRTEQGDSAMYLCASSLFLVINTGELFFGEGSRLTVL.

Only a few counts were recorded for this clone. The CDR3 loop is CASSGKQGNTEAFF. CDR3 nucleotide sequence: TGTGCCAGCAGCGGAAAACAGGGGAACACTGAAGCTTTCTTT. The rearrangement links TRBV9 to TRBJ1-1; a possible D gene is TRBD1 (6 bases). V lost 3 bases and J lost 1, with 10 bases in between. The CDR3 covers 14 residues. Germline V gene data show CDR1 as SGDLS and CDR2 as YYNGEE.

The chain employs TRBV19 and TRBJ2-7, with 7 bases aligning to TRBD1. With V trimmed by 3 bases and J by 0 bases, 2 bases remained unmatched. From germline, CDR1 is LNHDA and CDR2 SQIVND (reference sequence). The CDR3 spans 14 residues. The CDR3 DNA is TGTGCCAGTAGTATGGGACAGAACTCCTACGAGCAGTACTTC. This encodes CASSMGQNSYEQYF.

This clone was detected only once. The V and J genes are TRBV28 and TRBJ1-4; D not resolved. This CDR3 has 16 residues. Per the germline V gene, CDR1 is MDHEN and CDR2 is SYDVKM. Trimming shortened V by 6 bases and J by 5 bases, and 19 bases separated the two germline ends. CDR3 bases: TGTGCCAGCAGCTCCGTCGCGCCAGCCTTAAATGAAAAACTGTTTTTT. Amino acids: CASSSVAPALNEKLFF.

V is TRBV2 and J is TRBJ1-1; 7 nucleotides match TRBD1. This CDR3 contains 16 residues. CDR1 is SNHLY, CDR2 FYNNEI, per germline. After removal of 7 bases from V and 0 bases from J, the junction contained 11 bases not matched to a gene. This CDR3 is CASNGVGDSLNTEAFF. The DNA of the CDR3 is TGTGCCAGCAACGGGGTCGGGGACAGTCTGAACACTGAAGCTTTCTTT. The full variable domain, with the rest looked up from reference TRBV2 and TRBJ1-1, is EPEVTQTPSHQVTQMGQEVILRCVPISNHLYFYWYRQILGQKVEFLVSFYNNEISEKSEIFDDQFSVERPDGSNFTLKIRSTKLEDSAMYFCASNGVGDSLNTEAFFGQGTRLTVV.

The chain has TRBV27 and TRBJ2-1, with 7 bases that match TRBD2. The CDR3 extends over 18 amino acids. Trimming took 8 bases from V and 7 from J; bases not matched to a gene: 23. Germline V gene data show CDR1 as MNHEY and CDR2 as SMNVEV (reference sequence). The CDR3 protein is CASLTRGGEGGAGNEQFF. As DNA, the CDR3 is TGTGCCAGCCTTACCCGAGGCGGGGAGGGAGGGGCGGGTAATGAGCAGTTCTTC.

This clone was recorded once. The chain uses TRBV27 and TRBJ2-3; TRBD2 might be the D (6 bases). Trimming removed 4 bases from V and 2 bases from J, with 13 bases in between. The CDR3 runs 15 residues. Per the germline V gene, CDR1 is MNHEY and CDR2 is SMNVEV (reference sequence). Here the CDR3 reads CASSSIAEYTDTQYF. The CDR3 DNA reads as TGTGCCAGCAGTTCCATAGCGGAATACACAGATACGCAGTATTTT.

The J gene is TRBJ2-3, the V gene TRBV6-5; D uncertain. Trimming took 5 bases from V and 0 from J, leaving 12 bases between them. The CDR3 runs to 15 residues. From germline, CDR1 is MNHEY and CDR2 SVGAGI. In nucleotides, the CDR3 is TGTGCCAGCAGTAGGGCATCACCTAGCACAGATACGCAGTATTTT. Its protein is CASSRASPSTDTQYF.

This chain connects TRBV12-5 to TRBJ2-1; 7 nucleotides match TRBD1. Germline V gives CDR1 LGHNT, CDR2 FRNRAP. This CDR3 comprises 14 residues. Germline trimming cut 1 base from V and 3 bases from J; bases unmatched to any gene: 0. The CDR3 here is CASGLGQGYNEQFF. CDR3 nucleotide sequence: TGTGCTAGTGGTTTGGGACAGGGCTACAATGAGCAGTTCTTC.

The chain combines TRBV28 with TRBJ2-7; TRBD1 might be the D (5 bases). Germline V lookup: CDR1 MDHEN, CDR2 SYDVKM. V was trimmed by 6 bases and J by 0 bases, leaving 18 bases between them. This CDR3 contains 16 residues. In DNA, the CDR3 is TGTGCCAGCAGCCTACTTGTGGGGCGCAGCTCCTACGAGCAGTACTTC. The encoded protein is CASSLLVGRSSYEQYF.